This passage covers 22 T cell receptor beta chains from one sample sequenced in a study of cytomegalovirus exposure and HLA in healthy donors. Both 60 Vbeta primers and 13 Jbeta primers went into the PCR. The repertoire was sequenced with immunoSEQ multiplex PCR; TCRdb's copy has only in-frame clones and lacks some. The sample lists 150,000 to 200,000 clones; 80% were seen once. Sequencing was carried out using PBMCs. The receptor set was obtained from a man aged 40-49 years in good health and CMV-seronegative.

The V call is TRBV6-5, the J call TRBJ2-7; 9 nucleotides match TRBD1. J lost 4 bases, V lost 2 bases, and 6 bases had no gene match. CDR1 is MNHEY and CDR2 is SVGAGI in the germline V gene. The CDR3 consists of 15 residues. This CDR3 is CASSYGRDRVYEQYF. CDR3 coding DNA: TGTGCCAGCAGTTACGGCCGGGACAGGGTATACGAGCAGTACTTC.

The chain joins TRBV7-2 to TRBJ1-4; 7 nucleotides agree with TRBD1. The V segment lost 4 bases and the J segment 2 bases; nucleotides outside the gene matches: 7. The CDR3 is 16 residues long. The germline CDR1 and CDR2 sequences are SGHTA and FQGNSA. CDR3 coding DNA: TGTGCCAGCAGCTCTCGACAGGGAGGCACTAATGAAAAACTGTTTTTT. Protein product: CASSSRQGGTNEKLFF.

J is TRBJ2-3 and V is TRBV25-1; weak D call: TRBD2 (6 bases). Trimming left V 3 bases short and J 5 bases short, with 9 bases between. The V gene's germline CDR1 is MGHDK and CDR2 SYGVNS. The CDR3 totals 13 residues. This CDR3 reads CASSDGGGDTQYF. CDR3 nucleotides: TGTGCCAGCAGTGACGGGGGAGGAGATACGCAGTATTTT.

V gene TRBV5-6 combines with J gene TRBJ2-7; 8 bases fit TRBD1. The junction had 7 bases not matched to a gene; V was cut back by 2 bases and J by 3 bases. The length of the CDR3 is 15 residues. Germline V gene lookup returns CDR1 SGHDT and CDR2 YYEEEE. The CDR3 DNA reads as TGTGCCAGCAGCTTAGGACAGGGCAGCCTCTACGAGCAGTACTTC. Its protein is CASSLGQGSLYEQYF.

The chain employs TRBV29-1 and TRBJ2-2; maybe TRBD2 (5 bases). Germline V CDR1 and CDR2: SQVTM, ANQGSEA. V dropped 7 bases and J dropped 7 bases, with 7 bases sitting between them. The CDR3 has 10 amino acids. The DNA for the CDR3 is TGCAGCGCCGCGGGCGGGGAGCTGTTTTTT. Protein product: CSAAGGELFF.

The V and J genes are TRBV6-6 and TRBJ2-4; TRBD2 is a possible D gene (5 bases). V shed 5 bases and J shed 1 base, with 15 bases lying between them. CDR1 and CDR2 from the germline V gene are MNHNY and SVGAGI (reference sequence). The CDR3 contains 16 residues. This chain's CDR3 is CASSKQPREAKNIQYF. CDR3 in DNA: TGTGCCAGCAGTAAACAGCCTAGGGAGGCCAAAAACATTCAGTACTTC.

V usage is TRBV7-2 and J usage is TRBJ1-4; the D gene is possibly TRBD1 (6 bases). Trimming shortened V by 6 bases and J by 0 bases, and 11 bases separated the two germline ends. Germline assignment: CDR1 SGHTA and CDR2 FQGNSA. This CDR3 comprises 15 residues. The CDR3 nucleotides read TGTGCCAGCAGGGCAAACAGGGCAACTAATGAAAAACTGTTTTTT. It encodes CASRANRATNEKLFF.

V and J are TRBV10-3 and TRBJ1-1; no definite D call. V was pared by 0 bases and J by 2 bases, with 7 bases between. CDR1 is ENHRY, CDR2 SYGVKD, per germline. The CDR3 has 14 residues. CDR3 protein: CAISESRKNTEAFF. CDR3 in DNA: TGTGCCATCAGTGAGTCGAGGAAAAACACTGAAGCTTTCTTT.

Points on this clone: At one end, the junction sequence differs from germline, possibly due to a read error. For the CDR3, the DNA is TGTGCCAGCAGTAACTCCGGGGGTTTGGGCTATGGCTACACCTTC. It translates to CASSNSGGLGYGYTF. V is TRBV6-5 and J is TRBJ1-2; tentative D call: TRBD1 (5 bases). The CDR3 extends over 15 amino acids. Germline CDR1 and CDR2: MNHEY and SVGAGI.

This chain links TRBV7-2 with TRBJ2-3; D is possibly TRBD2 (5 bases). Germline lookup yields CDR1 SGHTA and CDR2 FQGNSA. V gave up 1 base and J gave up 7 bases, with 9 bases separating them. CDR3 length: 13 amino acids. The CDR3 sequence is CASSLGLSNTQYF. The CDR3 DNA follows: TGTGCCAGCAGCTTAGGACTATCAAATACGCAGTATTTT.

The chain combines TRBV5-1 with TRBJ1-1; the match to TRBD1 covers 7 bases. The CDR3 extends over 14 amino acids. The trim removed 3 bases at V and 4 bases at J, leaving 6 bases unmatched. Germline lookup yields CDR1 SGHRS and CDR2 YFSETQ. CDR3 amino acids: CASSSGTAGTEAFF. CDR3 coding DNA: TGCGCCAGCAGCTCAGGGACAGCCGGCACTGAAGCTTTCTTT.

CDR3 in amino acids: CASRTWGRTGELFF. CDR3 coding DNA: TGTGCCAGTAGAACCTGGGGGCGCACCGGGGAGCTGTTTTTT. V usage is TRBV19 and J usage is TRBJ2-2, with D possibly TRBD1 on 6 matching bases. From germline, CDR1 is LNHDA and CDR2 SQIVND (reference sequence). This CDR3 has 14 amino acids. Trimming removed 6 bases from V and 4 bases from J, with 12 bases in between.

V usage is TRBV30 and J usage is TRBJ2-2; 14 nucleotides match TRBD2. CDR1 GTSNPN and CDR2 SVGIG come from the germline V gene (reference sequence). The CDR3 loop spans 20 amino acids. V lost 2 bases and J lost 0; bases outside the gene matches: 11. CDR3 sequence: CAWSLPGTSGSFANTGELFF. The CDR3 region has the DNA TGTGCCTGGAGTCTTCCTGGGACTAGCGGGAGTTTCGCGAACACCGGGGAGCTGTTTTTT.

This clone was detected only a few times. The V call is TRBV19, the J call TRBJ2-3; D possibly corresponds to TRBD2 (6 bases). Deletions cut 1 base from V and 3 bases from J, with 17 bases between. The CDR3 spans 17 residues. The V gene's germline CDR1 is LNHDA and CDR2 SQIVND (reference sequence). DNA for the CDR3: TGTGCCAGTAGTATAGCCACAGAGGGACTTCAAACAGATACGCAGTATTTT. Amino acids: CASSIATEGLQTDTQYF.

The chain has TRBV5-1 and TRBJ1-3; a weak D match, TRBD1 (5 bases). The CDR3 runs to 17 residues. V lost 0 bases to trimming and J lost 2 bases, with 15 bases between them. Germline V gene lookup returns CDR1 SGHRS and CDR2 YFSETQ. CDR3 DNA sequence: TGCGCCAGCAGCTTGGCCCCCGGGGGGGTCGCTGGAAACACCATATATTTT. Translated: CASSLAPGGVAGNTIYF.

This clone was detected only a few times. An end of the junction differs from the germline gene, which may be a read error. The gene calls are TRBV6-5 and TRBJ2-3; 10 positions agree with TRBD1. The CDR3 loop spans 12 amino acids. Germline CDR1 and CDR2: MNHEY and SVGAGI. CDR3 in amino acids: CASSTGTGEQIF. The CDR3, as DNA: TGTGCCAGCAGTACCGGGACAGGGGAGCAAATCTTT.

The chain recombines TRBV23-1 with TRBJ2-6; TRBD1 matches at 8 bases. TRBV23-1 falls under the ORF class, with uncertain function. V lost 2 bases to trimming and J lost 0 bases; unmatched junction nucleotides: 12. This CDR3 is built from 20 residues. CDR3 residues: CASSQRDRIPSHSGANVLTF. The CDR3 DNA reads as TGCGCCAGCAGTCAAAGGGACAGGATACCCTCCCACTCTGGGGCCAACGTCCTGACTTTC.

V and J are TRBV29-1 and TRBJ1-1; D not resolved. V was clipped by 6 bases and J by 3 bases, with 14 bases between them. The CDR3 loop spans 13 amino acids. CDR1 SQVTM and CDR2 ANQGSEA come from the germline V gene. The DNA of the CDR3 is TGCAGCGTGCCTGAGGTTTCGGACACTGAAGCTTTCTTT. Its translation: CSVPEVSDTEAFF.

The J gene is TRBJ2-7, the V gene TRBV6-5, with 12 bases that match TRBD1. Germline CDR1 is MNHEY and CDR2 is SVGAGI. This CDR3 contains 15 residues. The V segment lost 7 bases and the J segment 3 bases; nucleotides outside the gene matches: 7. CDR3 DNA sequence: TGTGCCAGCAAGGGGACAGGGGGCGCGGGCTACGAGCAGTACTTC. Amino acids: CASKGTGGAGYEQYF.

The chain is built from TRBV13 and TRBJ2-7; 9 nucleotides agree with TRBD1. The CDR3 runs to 15 residues. Unmatched junction bases numbered 9, after V lost 7 bases and J lost 2 bases. Germline CDR1 and CDR2: PRHDT and FYEKMQ (reference sequence). CDR3 protein: CASTMGQGVTYEQYF. CDR3 bases: TGTGCCAGCACCATGGGACAGGGAGTAACCTACGAGCAGTACTTC. Full variable domain (outside the CDR3, taken from reference TRBV13 and TRBJ2-7): AAGVIQSPRHLIKEKRETATLKCYPIPRHDTVYWYQQGPGQDPQFLISFYEKMQSDKGSIPDRFSAQQFSDYHSELNMSSLELGDSALYFCASTMGQGVTYEQYFGPGTRLTVT.

The chain combines TRBV5-1 with TRBJ2-7; TRBD1 is a possible D gene (5 bases). The CDR3 has 14 residues. The V gene lost 2 bases and the J gene lost 1 base, with 10 bases spanning the gap. Germline assignment: CDR1 SGHRS and CDR2 YFSETQ. The CDR3 region has the DNA TGCGCCAGCAGCTTCGCAGGGAAGTCCTACGAGCAGTACTTC. Translated: CASSFAGKSYEQYF.

The V call is TRBV7-8, the J call TRBJ2-3; TRBD2 aligns across 9 bases. The V segment lost 1 base and the J segment 5 bases; nucleotides outside the gene matches: 10. Germline CDR1 is SGHVS and CDR2 is FQNEAQ. The CDR3 spans 17 residues. The CDR3 is CASSLVWGAGGRDTQYF. The DNA of the CDR3 is TGTGCCAGCAGCTTAGTATGGGGGGCGGGAGGGCGAGATACGCAGTATTTT. The whole variable domain, remainder taken from reference TRBV7-8 and TRBJ2-3, is GAGVSQSPRYKVAKRGQDVALRCDPISGHVSLFWYQQALGQGPEFLTYFQNEAQLDKSGLPSDRFFAERPEGSVSTLKIQRTQQEDSAVYLCASSLVWGAGGRDTQYFGPGTRLTVL.